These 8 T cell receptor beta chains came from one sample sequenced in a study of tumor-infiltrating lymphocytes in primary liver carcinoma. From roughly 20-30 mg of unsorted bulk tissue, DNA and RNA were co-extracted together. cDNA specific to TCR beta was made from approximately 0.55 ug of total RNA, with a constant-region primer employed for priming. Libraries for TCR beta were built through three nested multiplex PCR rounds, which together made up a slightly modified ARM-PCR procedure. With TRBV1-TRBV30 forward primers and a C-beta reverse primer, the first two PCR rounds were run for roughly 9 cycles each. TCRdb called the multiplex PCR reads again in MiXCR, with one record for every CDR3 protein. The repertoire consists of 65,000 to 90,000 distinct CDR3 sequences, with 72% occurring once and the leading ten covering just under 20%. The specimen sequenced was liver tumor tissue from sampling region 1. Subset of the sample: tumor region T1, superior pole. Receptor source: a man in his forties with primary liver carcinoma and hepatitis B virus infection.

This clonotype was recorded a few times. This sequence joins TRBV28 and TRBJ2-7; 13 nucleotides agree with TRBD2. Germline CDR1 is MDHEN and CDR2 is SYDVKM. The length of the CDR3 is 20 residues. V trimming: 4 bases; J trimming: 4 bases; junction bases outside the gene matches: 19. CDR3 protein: CASSSAGLAGAEKLLYEQYF. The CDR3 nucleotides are TGTGCCAGCAGTTCTGCAGGACTAGCGGGAGCCGAAAAATTACTTTACGAGCAGTACTTC.

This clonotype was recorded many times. The DNA of the CDR3 is TGTGCCAGCAGTTTAGGGTCCGAGCAGTACTTC. It translates to CASSLGSEQYF. This chain uses TRBV12-3 or TRBV12-4 with TRBJ2-7; D uncertain. This CDR3 is built from 11 residues. V was pared by 1 base and J by 6 bases, with 4 bases between.

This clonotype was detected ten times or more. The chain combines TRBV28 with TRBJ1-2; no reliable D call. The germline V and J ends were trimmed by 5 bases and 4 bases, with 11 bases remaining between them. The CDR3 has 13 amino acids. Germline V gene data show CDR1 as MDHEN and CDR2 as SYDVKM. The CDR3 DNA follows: TGTGCCAGCAGTCCTGGACTGGTCTATGGCTACACCTTC. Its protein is CASSPGLVYGYTF.

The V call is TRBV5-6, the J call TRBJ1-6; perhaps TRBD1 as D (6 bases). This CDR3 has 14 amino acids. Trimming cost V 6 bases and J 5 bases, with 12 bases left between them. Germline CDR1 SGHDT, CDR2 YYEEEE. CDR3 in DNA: TGTGCCAGCAACCCACAGGGCGATAATTCACCCCTCCACTTT. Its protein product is CASNPQGDNSPLHF.

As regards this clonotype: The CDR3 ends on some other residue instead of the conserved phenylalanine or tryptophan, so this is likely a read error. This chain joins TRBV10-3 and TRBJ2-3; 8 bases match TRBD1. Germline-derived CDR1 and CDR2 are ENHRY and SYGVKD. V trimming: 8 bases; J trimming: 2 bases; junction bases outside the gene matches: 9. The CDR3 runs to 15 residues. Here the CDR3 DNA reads TGTGCCATCGGCCCCGGGACAGGAACCACAGATACGCAGTATTCT. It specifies CAIGPGTGTTDTQYS.

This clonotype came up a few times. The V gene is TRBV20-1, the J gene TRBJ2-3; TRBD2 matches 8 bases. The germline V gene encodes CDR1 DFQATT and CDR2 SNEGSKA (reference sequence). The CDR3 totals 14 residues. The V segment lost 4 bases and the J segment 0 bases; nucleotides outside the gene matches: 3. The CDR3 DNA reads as TGCAGTGCTAAGCGGGGGCCTAGCACAGATACGCAGTATTTT. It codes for CSAKRGPSTDTQYF.

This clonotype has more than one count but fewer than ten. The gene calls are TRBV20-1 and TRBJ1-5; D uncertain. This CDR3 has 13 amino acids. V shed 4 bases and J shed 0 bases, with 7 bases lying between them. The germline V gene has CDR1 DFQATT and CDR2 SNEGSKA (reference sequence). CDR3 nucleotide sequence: TGCAGTGCTATTGTGTATAGCAATCAGCCCCAGCATTTT. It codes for CSAIVYSNQPQHF.

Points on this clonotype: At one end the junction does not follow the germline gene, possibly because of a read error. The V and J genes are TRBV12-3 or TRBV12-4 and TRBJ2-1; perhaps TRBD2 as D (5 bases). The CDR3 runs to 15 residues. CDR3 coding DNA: TGTGCCAGCACCCCCGGGGTGGGAGTGCGGAATGGGCAGTTCTTC. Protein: CASTPGVGVRNGQFF.